These 32 T cell receptor beta chains were all obtained from the same sample, sequenced in a study of T cell responses to AZD1222 COVID-19 vaccine. Profiling relied on immunoSEQ multiplex PCR, and the TCRdb table lists in-frame clones only, not all of them. The sample gives fewer than 150,000 clones, 85% to 90% of which show up once; approximately 4.8% is in the top ten. The sequenced sample was peripheral blood, obtained on day 0 of AZD1222 vaccination. All receptors derive from an adult in good health.

This clone came up a few times. The chain employs TRBV7-8 and TRBJ2-3, with unresolved D. The CDR3 runs to 12 residues. Germline V gene lookup returns CDR1 SGHVS and CDR2 FQNEAQ. Trimming left V 4 bases short and J 4 bases short, with 6 bases between. CDR3 in amino acids: CASSSLADTQYF. CDR3 DNA: TGTGCCAGCAGCTCCCTGGCAGATACGCAGTATTTT.

This chain uses TRBV30 with TRBJ2-5, with 9 bases fitting TRBD2. Per germline, CDR1 GTSNPN and CDR2 SVGIG (reference sequence). Trimming removed 1 base from V and 5 bases from J; junction bases left unmatched: 2. CDR3 length: 13 residues. The chain's CDR3 is CAWSASGRETQYF. The CDR3 bases are TGTGCCTGGAGTGCGAGCGGGAGGGAGACCCAGTACTTC.

This clone was recorded once. The chain uses TRBV2 and TRBJ1-3, with D perhaps TRBD1 (5 bases). V lost 6 bases and J 1 base, leaving 16 bases between the germline ends. The CDR3 runs 16 residues. Looked up from germline, CDR1 is SNHLY and CDR2 is FYNNEI. The CDR3 nucleotides are TGTGCCAGCAGCTCAGGTGGGGGAAGGTCTGGAAACACCATATATTTT. Translated, it gives CASSSGGGRSGNTIYF. The full variable domain, with the rest looked up from reference TRBV2 and TRBJ1-3, is EPEVTQTPSHQVTQMGQEVILRCVPISNHLYFYWYRQILGQKVEFLVSFYNNEISEKSEIFDDQFSVERPDGSNFTLKIRSTKLEDSAMYFCASSSGGGRSGNTIYFGEGSWLTVV.

The J gene is TRBJ1-2, the V gene TRBV5-6, with D unresolved. Trimming shortened V by 4 bases and J by 4 bases, and 17 bases separated the two germline ends. The length of the CDR3 is 15 residues. In germline, CDR1 is SGHDT, CDR2 YYEEEE. CDR3 region: CASSRYQARFYGYTF. In nucleotides, the CDR3 is TGTGCCAGCAGCCGCTATCAGGCGCGGTTCTATGGCTACACCTTC.

The chain joins TRBV28 to TRBJ1-2; 8 nucleotides line up with TRBD1. V was clipped by 3 bases and J by 6 bases; unmatched bases: 12. Germline V lookup: CDR1 MDHEN, CDR2 SYDVKM. The CDR3 has 16 residues. CDR3 nucleotide sequence: TGTGCCAGCAGTTTTCCAGAACAGGGGGGTCATCATGGCTACACCTTC. It codes for CASSFPEQGGHHGYTF.

The chain has TRBV11-2 and TRBJ2-5; D may be TRBD1 (6 bases). Germline lookup yields CDR1 SGHAT and CDR2 FQNNGV. The ends were cut back, 3 bases at V and 5 bases at J, with 13 bases in the middle. The CDR3 length is 14 residues. CDR3 in DNA: TGTGCCAGCAGCTTTCTGGGGGCGCGGGAGACCCAGTACTTC. Its translation is CASSFLGARETQYF.

The chain employs TRBV19 and TRBJ1-5; D might be TRBD1 (5 bases). Trimming shortened V by 8 bases and J by 4 bases, and 15 bases separated the two germline ends. The germline V gene has CDR1 LNHDA and CDR2 SQIVND (reference sequence). CDR3 length equals 14 residues. The CDR3 region is CASGSGSGNQPQHF. CDR3 nucleotide sequence: TGTGCCAGTGGTTCAGGGAGTGGGAATCAGCCCCAGCATTTT.

The chain is built from TRBV10-3 and TRBJ1-5; D gene uncertain. The germline gives CDR1 ENHRY, CDR2 SYGVKD. The CDR3 has 13 residues. The ends were cut back, 0 bases at V and 6 bases at J, with 6 bases in the middle. The CDR3 region has the DNA TGTGCCATCAGTGAGTCCGTAGGTCAGCCCCAGCATTTT. Protein sequence: CAISESVGQPQHF.

The chain is built from TRBV18 and TRBJ1-1; D unresolved. The ends were cut back, 6 bases at V and 3 bases at J, with 8 bases in the middle. This CDR3 comprises 12 residues. CDR1 is KGHSH, CDR2 LQKENI, per germline. CDR3 nucleotides: TGTGCCAGCTCCCCTCTTGACACTGAAGCTTTCTTT. Translation gives CASSPLDTEAFF.

The rearrangement joins TRBV5-1 to TRBJ1-3; 8 nucleotides align to TRBD1. CDR3 length equals 18 residues. The V segment lost 0 bases and the J segment 0 bases; nucleotides outside the gene matches: 8. The germline V gene encodes CDR1 SGHRS and CDR2 YFSETQ. The CDR3 DNA is TGCGCCAGCAGCTTGGACGGACAGGGCCCCGTCTCTGGAAACACCATATATTTT. This encodes CASSLDGQGPVSGNTIYF.

The rearrangement uses TRBV19 and TRBJ2-2; D may be TRBD1 or TRBD2 (5 bases each). Germline V gene lookup returns CDR1 LNHDA and CDR2 SQIVND (reference sequence). V lost 9 bases and J 6 bases, leaving 8 bases between the germline ends. The CDR3 is made up of 11 amino acids. CDR3: CASQGAGELFF. The CDR3, as DNA: TGTGCCAGCCAGGGAGCCGGGGAGCTGTTTTTT.

This clone was picked up one time. The chain couples TRBV3-1 (or the pseudogene TRBV3-2) to TRBJ1-2; no clear D. V was pared by 2 bases and J by 2 bases, with 18 bases between. The V gene's germline CDR1 is LGHDT and CDR2 YNNKEL (reference sequence). The CDR3 has 17 amino acids. The DNA of the CDR3 is TGTGCCAGCAGCCAACAGAGTGGAGCGGACGCAAACTATGGCTACACCTTC. Protein: CASSQQSGADANYGYTF.

The genes are TRBV5-1 and TRBJ2-3, with D perhaps matching TRBD2 (5 bases). The germline V and J ends were trimmed by 4 bases and 4 bases, with 7 bases remaining between them. Germline V CDR1 and CDR2: SGHRS, YFSETQ. The CDR3 consists of 12 residues. CDR3 nucleotide sequence: TGCGCCAGCAGCCGGGGATCAGATACGCAGTATTTT. Amino acid sequence: CASSRGSDTQYF.

V is TRBV2 and J is TRBJ1-3; no firm D call. CDR3 length: 15 amino acids. V gave up 4 bases and J gave up 2 bases, with 12 bases separating them. Germline V lookup: CDR1 SNHLY, CDR2 FYNNEI. Here the CDR3 reads CASSVGQFTGNTIYF. The CDR3 DNA follows: TGTGCCAGCAGTGTAGGGCAGTTCACTGGAAACACCATATATTTT.

The rearrangement joins TRBV2 to TRBJ1-5; D is undetermined. The CDR3 has 14 residues. V was trimmed by 6 bases and J by 0 bases, leaving 9 bases between them. Germline V gene lookup returns CDR1 SNHLY and CDR2 FYNNEI. The CDR3 DNA is TGTGCCAGCAGCGCCACTTATAGCAATCAGCCCCAGCATTTT. Its protein is CASSATYSNQPQHF.

The chain uses TRBV7-7 and TRBJ2-2; D unresolved. The CDR3 has 13 residues. Germline V gene sequence: CDR1 SSHAT, CDR2 FNYEAQ (reference sequence). The V end was cut by 5 bases, the J end by 6 bases, with 10 bases between. CDR3 nucleotide sequence: TGTGCCAGCAGCCCGCAGGACGCCGGGGAGCTGTTTTTT. Protein product: CASSPQDAGELFF.

In DNA, the CDR3 is TGCGCCAGCAGTTCCGCCGGGACAGATAATTCACCCCTCCACTTT. This encodes CASSSAGTDNSPLHF. This chain uses TRBV5-1 with TRBJ1-6; 7 bases match TRBD1. In germline, CDR1 is SGHRS, CDR2 YFSETQ. The CDR3 is 15 amino acids. The V gene end was trimmed by 5 bases and the J gene end by 5 bases; junction bases not matched to a gene: 7. Supplemented by reference TRBV5-1 and TRBJ1-6, the full variable domain reads KAGVTQTPRYLIKTRGQQVTLSCSPISGHRSVSWYQQTPGQGLQFLFEYFSETQRNKGNFPGRFSGRQFSNSRSEMNVSTLELGDSALYLCASSSAGTDNSPLHFGNGTRLTVT.

The chain employs TRBV6-5 and TRBJ1-3, with D unclear. The V gene's germline CDR1 is MNHEY and CDR2 SVGAGI. The CDR3 runs to 16 residues. V was shortened by 0 bases and J by 2 bases, with 11 bases between the two germline ends. The CDR3 is CASSYSSGGTGNTIYF. As DNA, the CDR3 is TGTGCCAGCAGTTACTCCTCCGGAGGGACTGGAAACACCATATATTTT.

The chain links TRBV28 to TRBJ2-7, with 11 nucleotides matching TRBD2. Trimming at V came to 6 bases and at J to 6 bases, leaving 4 bases not matched to a gene. The germline gives CDR1 MDHEN, CDR2 SYDVKM. CDR3 length equals 13 residues. CDR3: CASRPGLAAEQYF. In DNA, the CDR3 is TGTGCCAGCAGGCCGGGACTAGCGGCCGAGCAGTACTTC.

V and J are TRBV2 and TRBJ2-1; 8 bases line up with TRBD2. The CDR3 spans 15 residues. Germline V gene sequence: CDR1 SNHLY, CDR2 FYNNEI. V shed 6 bases and J 6 bases; nucleotides not matched to a gene: 10. The CDR3 DNA is TGTGCCAGCAGCGCCCAAGCGGGAGCGGCCAATGAGCAGTTCTTC. Translated: CASSAQAGAANEQFF.

The chain's CDR3 is CASSPVRGEQYF. The CDR3 bases are TGTGCCAGCAGTCCCGTCCGGGGCGAGCAGTACTTC. The gene calls are TRBV27 and TRBJ2-7; tentatively, D is TRBD2 (5 bases). The CDR3 totals 12 residues. V was clipped by 5 bases and J by 6 bases, with 11 bases between them. CDR1 and CDR2 (germline): MNHEY, SMNVEV (reference sequence).

The chain carries TRBV5-8 and TRBJ1-5; weak D call: TRBD1 (5 bases). Germline CDR1 is SGHTS and CDR2 is YDEGEE. The germline V and J ends were trimmed by 1 base and 2 bases, with 10 bases remaining between them. CDR3 size: 15 residues. DNA of the CDR3: TGTGCCAGCAGCTTGTTAGGGGTTGGCAATCAGCCCCAGCATTTT. It specifies CASSLLGVGNQPQHF.

V and J are TRBV30 and TRBJ1-5; D uncertain. CDR3 length equals 13 residues. CDR1 and CDR2 (germline): GTSNPN, SVGIG (reference sequence). Trimming pared 4 bases from V and 5 bases from J, leaving 12 bases between. CDR3 loop: CAWNAGLYQPQHF. The CDR3 DNA sequence: TGTGCCTGGAACGCCGGGTTGTATCAGCCCCAGCATTTT. Using reference TRBV30 and TRBJ1-5 for the parts outside the CDR3, the full variable domain is SQTIHQWPATLVQPVGSPLSLECTVEGTSNPNLYWYRQAAGRGLQLLFYSVGIGQISSEVPQNLSASRPQDRQFILSSKKLLLSDSGFYLCAWNAGLYQPQHFGDGTRLSIL.

The chain uses TRBV28 and TRBJ2-5; TRBD1 matches at 9 bases. Germline V gene lookup returns CDR1 MDHEN and CDR2 SYDVKM. The CDR3 contains 13 residues. V lost 6 bases and J lost 4; bases outside the gene matches: 3. The CDR3 region has the DNA TGTGCCAGCAGATGGACAGGGGTAGAGACCCAGTACTTC. It is translated as CASRWTGVETQYF.

Only one count was recorded for this clone. The rearrangement uses TRBV5-6 and TRBJ1-2; 7 nucleotides agree with TRBD1. Germline CDR1 reads SGHDT; CDR2 reads YYEEEE. Trimming removed 3 bases from V and 4 bases from J; junction bases left unmatched: 6. CDR3 length: 14 residues. The CDR3 nucleotides read TGTGCCAGCAGCTCTCCCGGGACAGCCTATGGCTACACCTTC. Translation gives CASSSPGTAYGYTF.

The V and J genes are TRBV4-1 and TRBJ2-7; no definite D call. Trimming took 5 bases from V and 3 from J, leaving 11 bases between them. CDR1 and CDR2 from the germline V gene are MGHRA and YSYEKL. The length of the CDR3 is 13 residues. CDR3: CASSFGSDYEQYF. DNA of the CDR3: TGCGCCAGCAGCTTCGGGTCTGACTACGAGCAGTACTTC.

The CDR3 here is CASSQTGSNQPQHF. In nucleotides, the CDR3 is TGTGCCAGCAGTCAGACAGGGAGCAATCAGCCCCAGCATTTT. V and J are TRBV5-6 and TRBJ1-5, with 7 bases identical to TRBD1. V shed 5 bases and J 1 base; nucleotides not matched to a gene: 3. The CDR3 runs to 14 residues. Looked up from germline, CDR1 is SGHDT and CDR2 is YYEEEE.

This clone was observed a handful of times. The rearrangement uses TRBV4-2 and TRBJ2-7, with a tentative D call TRBD1 (7 bases). The CDR3 contains 14 residues. Trimming stripped 3 bases from V and 3 bases from J, with 12 bases between. Germline CDR1 and CDR2: LGHNA and YNFKEQ. This CDR3 is CASSQRQGGYEQYF. As DNA, the CDR3 is TGTGCCAGCAGCCAGAGACAGGGAGGCTACGAGCAGTACTTC.

The genes are TRBV2 and TRBJ2-2; 7 bases line up with TRBD2. This CDR3 region has 14 residues. V was clipped by 8 bases and J by 3 bases; unmatched bases: 6. CDR1 and CDR2 from the germline V gene are SNHLY and FYNNEI. CDR3 in amino acids: CASRPGLHTGELFF. The CDR3 DNA reads TGTGCCAGCCGCCCGGGACTACACACCGGGGAGCTGTTTTTT.

The V and J genes are TRBV18 and TRBJ1-2; D is unclear. Germline CDR1 reads KGHSH; CDR2 reads LQKENI. Deletions cut 3 bases from V and 4 bases from J, with 15 bases between. The CDR3 sequence is 15 residues long. CDR3 protein: CASSPRSGVSYGYTF. The CDR3 DNA sequence: TGTGCCAGCTCACCTCGCTCGGGAGTGAGCTATGGCTACACCTTC.

The chain carries TRBV9 and TRBJ2-5; possibly TRBD1 for D (5 bases). With 2 bases removed from V and 1 base from J, the gap between germline ends came to 9 bases. The CDR3 covers 14 residues. CDR1 and CDR2 from the germline V gene are SGDLS and YYNGEE. CDR3 amino acids: CASSVGHSQETQYF. CDR3 nucleotide sequence: TGTGCCAGCAGCGTCGGACATTCCCAAGAGACCCAGTACTTC.

This clone has only one observation. V and J are TRBV6-4 and TRBJ1-1; D is possibly TRBD1 (6 bases). Trimming stripped 0 bases from V and 11 bases from J, with 13 bases between. The germline V gene encodes CDR1 MRHNA and CDR2 SNTAGT. The CDR3 spans 13 residues. This chain's CDR3 is CASSDSDRGQAFF. The CDR3 DNA is TGTGCCAGCAGTGACTCGGATCGGGGGCAGGCTTTCTTT.